This T cell receptor (beta chain) was recorded in a study of CD8+CD57+ T cells in acquired aplastic anemia. From germline, CDR1 is MGHRA and CDR2 YSYEKL. The length of the CDR3 is 15 residues. Trimming left V 4 bases short and J 7 bases short, with 14 bases between. According to the study, genomic DNA was the template for TCR beta VDJ and CDR3 profiling. TCRdb reanalysed the reads using MiXCR and keeps one entry per CDR3 protein. The table records about 160,000 distinct CDR3 sequences, roughly 48% of them present only once. Patients who underwent sequencing had shown CD8+CD57+ cell expansion by flow cytometry. This clonotype was detected many times.

The specimen was sorted CD4+, CD8+, or CD8+CD57+ T cells (not recorded which) from PBMCs. The gene calls are TRBV4-1 and TRBJ1-6; possibly TRBD1 for D (5 bases). The TCR comes from a human donor with aplastic anemia. This chain's CDR3 is CASSPPWGENSPLHF. CDR3 coding DNA: TGCGCCAGCAGCCCTCCGTGGGGGGAAAATTCACCCCTCCACTTT.